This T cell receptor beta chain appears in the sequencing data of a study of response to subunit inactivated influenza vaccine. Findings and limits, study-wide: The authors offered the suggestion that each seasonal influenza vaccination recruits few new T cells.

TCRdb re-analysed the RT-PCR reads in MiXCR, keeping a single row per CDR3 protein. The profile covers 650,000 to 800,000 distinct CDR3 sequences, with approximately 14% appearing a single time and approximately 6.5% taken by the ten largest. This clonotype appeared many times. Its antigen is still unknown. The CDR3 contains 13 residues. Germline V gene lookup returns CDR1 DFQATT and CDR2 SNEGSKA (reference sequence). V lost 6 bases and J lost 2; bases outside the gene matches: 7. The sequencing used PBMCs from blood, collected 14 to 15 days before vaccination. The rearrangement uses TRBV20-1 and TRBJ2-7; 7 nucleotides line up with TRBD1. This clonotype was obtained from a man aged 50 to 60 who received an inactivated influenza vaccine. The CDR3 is CSADTGAAYEQYF. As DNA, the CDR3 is TGCAGTGCAGATACAGGGGCCGCCTACGAGCAGTACTTC.